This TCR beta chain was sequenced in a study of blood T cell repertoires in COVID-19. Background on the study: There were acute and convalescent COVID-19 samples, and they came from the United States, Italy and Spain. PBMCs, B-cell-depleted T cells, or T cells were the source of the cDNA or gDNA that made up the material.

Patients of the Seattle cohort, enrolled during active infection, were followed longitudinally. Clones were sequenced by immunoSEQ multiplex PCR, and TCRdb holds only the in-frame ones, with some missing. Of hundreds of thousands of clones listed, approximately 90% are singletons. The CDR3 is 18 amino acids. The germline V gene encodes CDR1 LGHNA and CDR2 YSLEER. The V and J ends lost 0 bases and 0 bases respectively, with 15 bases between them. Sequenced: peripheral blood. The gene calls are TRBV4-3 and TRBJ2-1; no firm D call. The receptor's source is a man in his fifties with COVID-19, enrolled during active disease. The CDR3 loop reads CASSQDFVGSSSYNEQFF. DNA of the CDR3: TGCGCCAGCAGCCAAGATTTCGTAGGCTCTAGCTCCTACAATGAGCAGTTCTTC.